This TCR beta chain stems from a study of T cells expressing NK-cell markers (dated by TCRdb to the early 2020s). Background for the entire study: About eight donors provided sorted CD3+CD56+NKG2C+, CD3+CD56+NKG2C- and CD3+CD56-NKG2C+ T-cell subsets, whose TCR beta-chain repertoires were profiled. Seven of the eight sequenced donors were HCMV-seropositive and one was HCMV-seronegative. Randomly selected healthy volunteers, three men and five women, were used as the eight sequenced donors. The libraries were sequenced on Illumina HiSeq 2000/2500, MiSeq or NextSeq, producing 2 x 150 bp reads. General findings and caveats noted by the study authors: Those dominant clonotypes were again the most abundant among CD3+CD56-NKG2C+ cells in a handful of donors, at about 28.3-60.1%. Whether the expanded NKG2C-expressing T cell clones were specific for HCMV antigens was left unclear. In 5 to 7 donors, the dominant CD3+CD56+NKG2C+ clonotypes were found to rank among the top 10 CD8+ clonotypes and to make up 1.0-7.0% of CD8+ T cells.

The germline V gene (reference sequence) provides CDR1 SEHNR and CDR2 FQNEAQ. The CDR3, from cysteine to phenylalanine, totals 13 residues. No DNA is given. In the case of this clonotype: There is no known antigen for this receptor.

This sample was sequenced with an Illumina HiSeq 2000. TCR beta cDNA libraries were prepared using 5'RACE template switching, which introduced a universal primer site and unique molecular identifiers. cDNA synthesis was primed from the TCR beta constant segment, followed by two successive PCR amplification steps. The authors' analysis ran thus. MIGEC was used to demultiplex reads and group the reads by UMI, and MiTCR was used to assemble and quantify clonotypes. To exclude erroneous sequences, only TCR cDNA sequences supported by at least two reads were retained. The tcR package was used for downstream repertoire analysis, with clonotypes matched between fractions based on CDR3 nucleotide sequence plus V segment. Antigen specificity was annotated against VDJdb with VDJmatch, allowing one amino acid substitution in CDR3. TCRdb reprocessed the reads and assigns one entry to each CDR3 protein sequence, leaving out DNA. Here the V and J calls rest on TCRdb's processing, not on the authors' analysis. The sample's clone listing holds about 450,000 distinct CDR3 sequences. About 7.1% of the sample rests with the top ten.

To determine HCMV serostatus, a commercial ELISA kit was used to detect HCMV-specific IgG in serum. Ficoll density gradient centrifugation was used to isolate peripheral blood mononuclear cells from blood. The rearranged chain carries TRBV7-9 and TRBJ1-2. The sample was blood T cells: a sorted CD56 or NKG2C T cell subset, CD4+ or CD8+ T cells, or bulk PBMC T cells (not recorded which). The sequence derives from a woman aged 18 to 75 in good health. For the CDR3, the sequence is CASSLETTYGYTF.